This TCR beta chain was identified in a study of T cell changes during pregnancy in multiple sclerosis. The method was immunoSEQ multiplex PCR; TCRdb's version includes in-frame clones alone and lacks a portion of them. This table has 58,000 or so clones, around 90% appearing once. The sequenced sample was CD4+ T cells from peripheral blood mononuclear cells, obtained in the third trimester of pregnancy. This clonotype was obtained from a female donor with multiple sclerosis, enrolled in a pregnancy study.

The CDR3 region has the DNA TGCGCCAGCAGGAGAGACTCTGGGGCCAACGTCCTGACTTTC. Protein product: CASRRDSGANVLTF. The chain joins TRBV5-1 to TRBJ2-6, with D uncertain. The V and J ends lost 5 bases and 0 bases respectively, with 6 bases between them. Germline values: CDR1 SGHRS, CDR2 YFSETQ. The CDR3 sequence is 14 residues long.